This T cell receptor (beta chain) was captured by sequencing in a study of vaccination effects on CD4 cells after COVID-19. Whole-study context: Sequencing in the ViraFEST assay came after antigen-specific CD4+ T cells had been expanded with viral peptide pools, which were used to stimulate PBMC. Overall study results and limits: The study found marked clonal contraction of infection- and vaccine-induced clones late after vaccination.

The germline V and J ends were trimmed by 2 bases and 6 bases, with 10 bases remaining between them. CDR1 and CDR2 from the germline V gene are LGHDT and YNNKEL (reference sequence). The CDR3 loop spans 13 amino acids. Once cultured for approximately ten days, the cells underwent separation to obtain CD4+ T cells. Each participant received a vaccine that was either BNT162b2 or mRNA-1273, given as two doses. About this clone itself: The antigen is undetermined.

The repertoire was sequenced with immunoSEQ multiplex PCR; TCRdb's copy has only in-frame clones and lacks some. This repertoire shows around 47,000 clones, around 70% found once; its top ten account for under 10%. This chain links TRBV3-1 (or the pseudogene TRBV3-2) with TRBJ1-2, with TRBD1 as a possible D gene (6 bases). This TCR was recovered from a human donor who received a COVID-19 vaccine. Material: CD4+ T cells from PBMCs cultured without peptide, obtained after COVID-19 vaccination. For the CDR3, the DNA is TGTGCCAGCAGCCAACAACAGGGAGATGGCTACACCTTC. Translation: CASSQQQGDGYTF.